This paragraph reports one T cell receptor (beta chain). Its antigen is not identified. This sample stems from a study of T cell responses to AZD1222 COVID-19 vaccine. Study outcomes and limitations: Reports indicate that nearly half of spike-specific TCRs are directed at unmutated variant regions.

The CDR3 runs to 16 residues. The V end was cut by 1 base, the J end by 0 bases, with 7 bases between. Germline CDR1 reads SGHDN; CDR2 reads FVKESK. Produced via immunoSEQ multiplex PCR; TCRdb's table is partial and in-frame only. Of 98,000 or so clones listed, 80% to 90% were seen once; the top ten hold around 9%. The clonotype originates from an adult in good health. The sequencing here drew on peripheral blood, taken on day 0 of AZD1222 vaccination. The chain uses TRBV14 and TRBJ2-6; no firm D call. The CDR3 DNA sequence: TGTGCCAGCAGCCAAGGAGGCTACTCTGGGGCCAACGTCCTGACTTTC. Translating it yields CASSQGGYSGANVLTF. Drawing the rest from reference TRBV14 and TRBJ2-6, the complete variable domain is EAGVTQFPSHSVIEKGQTVTLRCDPISGHDNLYWYRRVMGKEIKFLLHFVKESKQDESGMPNNRFLAERTGGTYSTLKVQPAELEDSGVYFCASSQGGYSGANVLTFGAGSRLTVL.